This T cell receptor (beta chain) was documented in a study of cytomegalovirus exposure and HLA in healthy donors. The germline gives CDR1 SGHVS, CDR2 FNYEAQ. V lost 1 base and J lost 2, with 6 bases in between. This CDR3 is built from 13 residues. PCR was performed using 60 Vbeta and 13 Jbeta primers. The data were produced by immunoSEQ multiplex PCR, yet TCRdb's version contains in-frame clones alone and is incomplete. Seen here are under 110,000 clones, more than 75% observed once, and the top ten hold 5% to 7%. The study, taken as a whole, reports: A later analysis found that most CMV-associated TCR beta chains appeared HLA-restricted. Reports described diagnosis of cytomegalovirus status by the classifier as highly specific and sensitive.

Worth noting for this clone: Its antigen remains unidentified.

This sequence joins TRBV7-6 and TRBJ2-7; a possible D gene is TRBD2 (5 bases). Sequencing was carried out using PBMCs. The sequence was collected from a woman aged 50 to 60 in good health and CMV-seropositive. CDR3 in DNA: TGTGCCAGCAGCTTAGGGGAGCCCTACGAGCAGTACTTC. Amino acid sequence: CASSLGEPYEQYF.